The source of this TCR beta chain is a study of CD8 T cells in Susac syndrome. About 0.5 to 1 ug RNA was reverse transcribed with random hexamers. TCRdb re-analysed the immunoSEQ multiplex PCR reads in MiXCR, keeping a single row per CDR3 protein. Altogether 55,000 to 75,000 distinct CDR3 sequences are present, 93% being singletons, with the ten largest covering less than 0.19%. This clonotype was picked up a small number of times. The receptor's source is a human donor with Susac syndrome. The sample taken for sequencing was CD4+ T cells from PBMCs.

The CDR3 here is CASSLEWGVTKNIQYF. The CDR3 DNA reads as TGCGCCAGCAGCTTGGAATGGGGGGTCACCAAAAACATTCAGTACTTC. V gene TRBV5-1 combines with J gene TRBJ2-4; TRBD2 is a possible D gene (6 bases). CDR3 size: 16 residues. V was trimmed by 0 bases and J by 2 bases, leaving 12 bases between them. Per the germline V gene, CDR1 is SGHRS and CDR2 is YFSETQ.